Listed here are 8 T cell receptor beta chains from one sample, sequenced in a study of OX40 agonist ivuxolimab in advanced cancers. Generated by immunoSEQ multiplex PCR, the TCRdb table keeps only in-frame clones and is missing some. The sample lists roughly 62,000 clones, 80% to 90% occurring once. This specimen was CD4+ or CD8+ T cells sorted from blood, taken in a trial of the OX40 agonist ivuxolimab. The origin of the receptors is an adult with an advanced solid tumor such as melanoma, head and neck, liver or kidney cancer.

The chain combines TRBV19 with TRBJ2-1; D is unresolved. V lost 4 bases and J lost 4, with 11 bases in between. This CDR3 has 14 amino acids. Per germline, CDR1 LNHDA and CDR2 SQIVND (reference sequence). Here the CDR3 reads CASSTPPRYNEQFF. Written as DNA, the CDR3 is TGTGCCAGTAGTACTCCCCCCAGGTACAATGAGCAGTTCTTC.

This chain connects TRBV28 to TRBJ2-1, with a possible D match to TRBD2 (6 bases). Germline V gene data show CDR1 as MDHEN and CDR2 as SYDVKM. The CDR3 spans 14 residues. V lost 3 bases, J lost 5 bases, and 11 bases lay in between. CDR3 sequence reads: CASSFSGSHNEQFF. The CDR3 DNA reads TGTGCCAGCAGTTTTAGCGGTAGTCACAATGAGCAGTTCTTC.

With regard to this clone: The same CDR3 also results from other DNA sequences found in this sample. V is TRBV6-5 and J is TRBJ1-2; D unclear. The CDR3 extends over 14 amino acids. Deletions cut 0 bases from V and 8 bases from J, with 13 bases between. The germline V gene has CDR1 MNHEY and CDR2 SVGAGI. This chain's CDR3 is CASSYSTGNGGYTF. CDR3 coding DNA: TGTGCCAGCAGTTACTCTACCGGGAATGGCGGCTACACCTTC.

CDR3 DNA: TGTGCTAGTGGTTTGGTCGACAGGGATCAAGAGACCCAGTACTTC. It encodes CASGLVDRDQETQYF. The V and J genes are TRBV12-5 and TRBJ2-5, with 7 bases that match TRBD1. V shed 0 bases and J 2 bases; nucleotides not matched to a gene: 3. CDR1 is LGHNT, CDR2 FRNRAP, per germline. This CDR3 spans 15 amino acids.

The rearrangement joins TRBV5-1 to TRBJ2-5; 7 nucleotides align to TRBD2. Germline-derived CDR1 and CDR2 are SGHRS and YFSETQ. With 7 bases clipped from V and 5 bases from J, the junction kept 11 bases outside the gene matches. The CDR3 contains 14 residues. CDR3 protein: CASHPGGVMETQYF. The CDR3 nucleotides are TGCGCCAGCCACCCGGGAGGAGTAATGGAGACCCAGTACTTC. Supplemented by reference TRBV5-1 and TRBJ2-5, the full variable domain reads KAGVTQTPRYLIKTRGQQVTLSCSPISGHRSVSWYQQTPGQGLQFLFEYFSETQRNKGNFPGRFSGRQFSNSRSEMNVSTLELGDSALYLCASHPGGVMETQYFGPGTRLLVL.

The genes are TRBV19 and TRBJ2-7, with 12 bases that match TRBD1. CDR3 length: 16 amino acids. The ends lost 0 bases at V and 5 bases at J; junction bases unmatched: 5. Per the germline V gene, CDR1 is LNHDA and CDR2 is SQIVND (reference sequence). The DNA of the CDR3 is TGTGCCAGTAGTATAGACGCCGGGACAGGGGGCAACGAGCAGTACTTC. Residues: CASSIDAGTGGNEQYF.

V is TRBV7-2 and J is TRBJ2-1, with TRBD2 matching 8 bases. This CDR3 region has 14 residues. V shed 1 base, J shed 8 bases, and the junction held 4 bases outside the gene matches. CDR1 and CDR2 from the germline V gene are SGHTA and FQGNSA. CDR3 sequence: CASSLGSGGHEQFF. The DNA of the CDR3 is TGTGCCAGCAGCTTAGGGTCGGGGGGGCATGAGCAGTTCTTC.

This chain uses TRBV19 with TRBJ1-5, with D uncertain. This CDR3 spans 15 amino acids. Trimming shortened V by 5 bases and J by 5 bases, and 16 bases separated the two germline ends. CDR1 LNHDA and CDR2 SQIVND come from the germline V gene (reference sequence). Here the CDR3 DNA reads TGTGCCAGTAGTCTAGGGCCCTCGGCCTATCAGCCCCAGCATTTT. Translated, it gives CASSLGPSAYQPQHF. Drawing the rest from reference TRBV19 and TRBJ1-5, the complete variable domain is DGGITQSPKYLFRKEGQNVTLSCEQNLNHDAMYWYRQDPGQGLRLIYYSQIVNDFQKGDIAEGYSVSREKKESFPLTVTSAQKNPTAFYLCASSLGPSAYQPQHFGDGTRLSIL.